The 15 T cell receptor beta chains below come from one sample, sequenced in a study of blood T cells in healthy people across ages. Next came a second PCR, run for about 7 to 12 cycles, which used a sample-barcoded 5' primer along with a J-beta primer mix. From the 5' RACE reads, TCRdb called clonotypes with MiXCR, one entry per CDR3 protein. The profile shows about 640,000 distinct CDR3 sequences, 25% to 30% of them singletons. The sequenced sample was blood. These receptors all stem from a woman at least 80 years old in good health.

Turning to this clonotype: Being one base from a much bigger clone, this may be a read error. The chain employs TRBV6-5 and TRBJ2-5; perhaps D is TRBD1 or TRBD2 (7 bases each). This CDR3 is built from 13 residues. V was pared by 4 bases and J by 10 bases, with 16 bases between. Germline values: CDR1 MNHEY, CDR2 SVGAGI. The CDR3 is CASSFVQGRGQYF. In DNA form, the CDR3 reads TGTGCCAGCAGTTTCGTACAGGGGAGGGGCCAGTACTTC.

In this sample, this clonotype turned up many times. A much larger clone lies a single base off, so this may be a read error. The CDR3 here is CASSPARGEGAYEQYF. The CDR3 coding sequence is TGTGCCAGCAGCCCCGCGCGGGGAGAGGGGGCTTACGAGCAGTACTTC. This chain joins TRBV7-6 and TRBJ2-7; D perhaps matches TRBD1 (7 bases). CDR3 length equals 16 residues. Germline V gives CDR1 SGHVS, CDR2 FNYEAQ. The V end was cut by 5 bases, the J end by 4 bases, with 21 bases between. Looking up the rest from reference TRBV7-6 and TRBJ2-7 gives the full variable domain: GAGVSQSPRYKVTKRGQDVALRCDPISGHVSLYWYRQALGQGPEFLTYFNYEAQQDKSGLPNDRFSAERPEGSISTLTIQRTEQRDSAMYRCASSPARGEGAYEQYFGPGTRLTVT.

This clonotype has a single count. The V gene is TRBV20-1, the J gene TRBJ2-2; tentative D call: TRBD2 (6 bases). Germline V CDR1 and CDR2: DFQATT, SNEGSKA (reference sequence). V lost 6 bases and J lost 4, with 12 bases in between. The CDR3 loop spans 13 amino acids. The CDR3 spells CSAPGGVTGELFF. DNA for the CDR3: TGCAGTGCCCCGGGCGGGGTCACCGGGGAGCTGTTTTTT.

This chain links TRBV20-1 with TRBJ2-7; 14 nucleotides agree with TRBD2. Germline V gene data show CDR1 as DFQATT and CDR2 as SNEGSKA (reference sequence). This CDR3 has 14 amino acids. The ends lost 3 bases at V and 4 bases at J; junction bases unmatched: 2. CDR3 loop: CSARGLAGAYEQYF. DNA of the CDR3: TGCAGTGCTAGGGGACTAGCGGGAGCTTACGAGCAGTACTTC.

This clonotype was recorded many times. CDR3 DNA sequence: TGTGCCAGCAGCGTCGGGACAGGGGGCTCTGGGGCCAACGTCCTGACTTTC. It translates to CASSVGTGGSGANVLTF. The genes are TRBV9 and TRBJ2-6; 11 bases are shared with TRBD1. J was trimmed by 0 bases and V by 2 bases; bases with no gene match: 1. The CDR3 has 17 amino acids. The germline CDR1 and CDR2 sequences are SGDLS and YYNGEE.

The rearrangement joins TRBV29-1 to TRBJ2-3, with D perhaps matching TRBD1 or TRBD2 (7 bases each). This CDR3 comprises 15 residues. Germline values: CDR1 SQVTM, CDR2 ANQGSEA. V was pared by 5 bases and J by 2 bases, with 17 bases between. CDR3 loop: CSVQWQGGTTDTQYF. The DNA for the CDR3 is TGCAGCGTTCAGTGGCAGGGGGGGACCACAGATACGCAGTATTTT.

This clonotype appeared a few times. A much larger clone differs from this one at a single base, so this may be a read error. The rearrangement links TRBV7-9 to TRBJ2-6, with TRBD1 identical over 9 bases. Germline CDR1 SEHNR, CDR2 FQNEAQ (reference sequence). This CDR3 has 17 amino acids. CDR3 DNA: TGTGCCAGCAGCCAGGACAGGGGAGGATTTGGGGCCAACGTCCGGACTTTC. Protein product: CASSQDRGGFGANVRTF. The full variable domain, rest sourced from reference TRBV7-9 and TRBJ2-6, is DTGVSQNPRHKITKRGQNVTFRCDPISEHNRLYWYRQTLGQGPEFLTYFQNEAQLEKSRLLSDRFSAERPKGSFSTLEIQRTEQGDSAMYLCASSQDRGGFGANVRTFGAGSRLTVL.

Remarks on this clonotype: A single base separates this from a much larger clone, so it may be a read error. The V and J genes are TRBV5-1 and TRBJ1-2; TRBD1 agrees at 10 bases. This CDR3 spans 16 amino acids. The V and J ends lost 0 bases and 4 bases, in that order; junction bases with no gene match: 6. The germline V gene encodes CDR1 SGHRS and CDR2 YFSETQ. The CDR3 sequence: CASSLEGQGRAYGYTF. In DNA form, the CDR3 reads TGCGCCAGCAGCTTGGAGGGACAGGGGAGGGCCTATGGCTACACCTTC. Looking up the rest from reference TRBV5-1 and TRBJ1-2 gives the full variable domain: KAGVTQTPRYLIKTRGQQVTLSCSPISGHRSVSWYQQTPGQGLQFLFEYFSETQRNKGNFPGRFSGRQFSNSRSEMNVSTLELGDSALYLCASSLEGQGRAYGYTFGSGTRLTVV.

The chain combines TRBV7-2 with TRBJ2-3, with 8 bases matching TRBD1. The germline V gene has CDR1 SGHTA and CDR2 FQGNSA. The V gene end was trimmed by 5 bases and the J gene end by 3 bases; junction bases not matched to a gene: 10. The CDR3 loop spans 16 amino acids. The CDR3 DNA sequence: TGTGCCAGCAGCCTAGACAGGGGATGGGCTACAGATACGCAGTATTTT. Translating it yields CASSLDRGWATDTQYF. Variable domain in full (rest from reference TRBV7-2 and TRBJ2-3): GAGVSQSPSNKVTEKGKDVELRCDPISGHTALYWYRQSLGQGLEFLIYFQGNSAPDKSGLPSDRFSAERTGGSVSTLTIQRTQQEDSAVYLCASSLDRGWATDTQYFGPGTRLTVL.

The gene calls are TRBV5-1 and TRBJ2-7; D is undetermined. The CDR3 sequence is 13 residues long. Per germline, CDR1 SGHRS and CDR2 YFSETQ. Deletions cut 0 bases from V and 5 bases from J, with 9 bases between. As DNA, the CDR3 is TGCGCCAGCAGCTTGGCCGGGCTCAACGAGCAGTACTTC. Translating gives CASSLAGLNEQYF.

On this clonotype: A read error is possible here, since a much larger clone lies one base away. The J gene is TRBJ2-3, the V gene TRBV7-9; the D is unclear. This CDR3 is 9 amino acids long. Germline CDR1 SEHNR, CDR2 FQNEAQ (reference sequence). The CDR3 sequence is CSATDTQYF. The CDR3, as DNA: TGTTCCGCCACAGATACGCAGTATTTT.

A remark on this clonotype: A much more abundant neighbour one base away suggests this may be a read error. V is TRBV30 and J is TRBJ2-1; maybe TRBD1 (5 bases). The CDR3 runs 11 residues. V gave up 3 bases and J gave up 10 bases, with 10 bases separating them. CDR1 is GTSNPN and CDR2 is SVGIG in the germline V gene (reference sequence). Written as DNA, the CDR3 is TGTGCCTGGAGGACAGCCTACGAGCAGTTCTTC. As protein: CAWRTAYEQFF.

This clonotype was observed at least ten times. This chain uses TRBV3-1 with TRBJ2-7, with a possible D match to TRBD2 (6 bases). Trimming pared 0 bases from V and 4 bases from J, leaving 10 bases between. CDR3 length: 14 amino acids. Germline loops: CDR1 LGHDT, CDR2 YNNKEL (reference sequence). The CDR3 DNA sequence: TGTGCCAGCAGCCAAGAGACGCGGGGATACGAGCAGTACTTC. Encoded protein: CASSQETRGYEQYF.

The rearrangement links TRBV29-1 to TRBJ1-3; unclear D gene. Germline V gives CDR1 SQVTM, CDR2 ANQGSEA. Between the trimmed V and J ends, which lost 4 bases and 0 bases, there was a span of 10 bases. The CDR3 runs 14 residues. Here the CDR3 DNA reads TGCAGCGTTGTAACGGCAGACTCTGGAAACACCATATATTTT. Residues: CSVVTADSGNTIYF.

J is TRBJ2-7 and V is TRBV2; D possibly matches TRBD1 or TRBD2 (5 bases each). In germline, CDR1 is SNHLY, CDR2 FYNNEI. The CDR3 spans 13 residues. Trimming pared 9 bases from V and 0 bases from J, leaving 12 bases between. The CDR3 DNA follows: TGTGCCAGGGGGACGGGTAGCTCCTACGAGCAGTACTTC. It translates to CARGTGSSYEQYF.